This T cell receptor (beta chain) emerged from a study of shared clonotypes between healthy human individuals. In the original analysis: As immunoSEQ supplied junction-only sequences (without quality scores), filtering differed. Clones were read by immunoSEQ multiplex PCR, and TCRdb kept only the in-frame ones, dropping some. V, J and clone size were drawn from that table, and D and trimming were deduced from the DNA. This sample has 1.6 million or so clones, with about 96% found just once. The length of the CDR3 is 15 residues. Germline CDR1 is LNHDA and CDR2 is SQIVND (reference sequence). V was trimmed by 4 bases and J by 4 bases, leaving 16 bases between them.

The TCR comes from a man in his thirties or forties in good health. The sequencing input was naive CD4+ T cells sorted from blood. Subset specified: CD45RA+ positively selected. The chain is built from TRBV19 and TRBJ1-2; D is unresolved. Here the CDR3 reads CASSTIAEAGYGYTF. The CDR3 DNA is TGTGCCAGTAGTACGATAGCGGAGGCAGGCTATGGCTACACCTTC.